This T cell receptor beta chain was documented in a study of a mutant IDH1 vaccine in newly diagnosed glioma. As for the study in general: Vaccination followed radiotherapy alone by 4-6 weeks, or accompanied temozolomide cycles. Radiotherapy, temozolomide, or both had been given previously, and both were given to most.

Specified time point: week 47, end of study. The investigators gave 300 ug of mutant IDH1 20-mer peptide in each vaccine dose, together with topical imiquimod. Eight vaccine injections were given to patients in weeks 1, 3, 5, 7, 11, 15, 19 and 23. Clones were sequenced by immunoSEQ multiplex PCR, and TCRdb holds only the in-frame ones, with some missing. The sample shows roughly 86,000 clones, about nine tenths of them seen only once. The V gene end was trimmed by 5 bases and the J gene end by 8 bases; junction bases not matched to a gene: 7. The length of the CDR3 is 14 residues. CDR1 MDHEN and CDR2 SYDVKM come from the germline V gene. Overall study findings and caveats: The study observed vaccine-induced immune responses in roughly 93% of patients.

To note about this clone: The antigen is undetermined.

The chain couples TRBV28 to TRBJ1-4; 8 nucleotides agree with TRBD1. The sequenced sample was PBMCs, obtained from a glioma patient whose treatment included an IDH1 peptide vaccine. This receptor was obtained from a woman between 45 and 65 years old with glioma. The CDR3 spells CASSPQTGVEKLFF. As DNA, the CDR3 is TGTGCCAGCAGTCCTCAGACAGGGGTAGAAAAACTGTTTTTT. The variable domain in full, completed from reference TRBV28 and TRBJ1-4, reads DVKVTQSSRYLVKRTGEKVFLECVQDMDHENMFWYRQDPGLGLRLIYFSYDVKMKEKGDIPEGYSVSREKKERFSLILESASTNQTSMYLCASSPQTGVEKLFFGSGTQLSVL.